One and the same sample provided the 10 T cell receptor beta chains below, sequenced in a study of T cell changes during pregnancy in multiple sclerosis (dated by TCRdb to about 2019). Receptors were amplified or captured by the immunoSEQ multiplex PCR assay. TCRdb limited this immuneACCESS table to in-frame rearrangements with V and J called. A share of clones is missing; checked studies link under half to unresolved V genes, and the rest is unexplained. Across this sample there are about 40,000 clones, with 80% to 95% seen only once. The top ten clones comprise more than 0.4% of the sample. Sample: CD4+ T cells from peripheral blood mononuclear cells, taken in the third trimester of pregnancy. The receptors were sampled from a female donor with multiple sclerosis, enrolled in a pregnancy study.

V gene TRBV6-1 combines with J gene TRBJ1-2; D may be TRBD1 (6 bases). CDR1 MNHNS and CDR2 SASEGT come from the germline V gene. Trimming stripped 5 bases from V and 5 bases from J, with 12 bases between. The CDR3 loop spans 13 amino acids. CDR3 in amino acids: CASSSDSPYGYTF. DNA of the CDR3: TGTGCCAGCAGTTCGGACAGCCCTTATGGCTACACCTTC.

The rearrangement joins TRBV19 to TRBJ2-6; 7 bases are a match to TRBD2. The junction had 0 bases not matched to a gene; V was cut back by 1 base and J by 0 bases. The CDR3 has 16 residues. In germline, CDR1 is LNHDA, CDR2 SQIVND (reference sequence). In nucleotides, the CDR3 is TGTGCCAGTAGTATAGCGGGGGGCTCTGGGGCCAACGTCCTGACTTTC. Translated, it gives CASSIAGGSGANVLTF. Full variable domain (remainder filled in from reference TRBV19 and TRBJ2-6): DGGITQSPKYLFRKEGQNVTLSCEQNLNHDAMYWYRQDPGQGLRLIYYSQIVNDFQKGDIAEGYSVSREKKESFPLTVTSAQKNPTAFYLCASSIAGGSGANVLTFGAGSRLTVL.

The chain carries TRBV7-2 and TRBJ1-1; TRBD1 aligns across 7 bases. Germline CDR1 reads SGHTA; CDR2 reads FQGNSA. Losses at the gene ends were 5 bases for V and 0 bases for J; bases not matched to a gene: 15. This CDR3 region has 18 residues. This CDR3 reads CASSRPSSGQMMNTEAFF. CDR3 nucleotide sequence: TGTGCCAGCAGCCGGCCGTCCTCGGGACAGATGATGAACACTGAAGCTTTCTTT. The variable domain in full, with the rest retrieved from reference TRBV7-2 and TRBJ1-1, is GAGVSQSPSNKVTEKGKDVELRCDPISGHTALYWYRQSLGQGLEFLIYFQGNSAPDKSGLPSDRFSAERTGGSVSTLTIQRTQQEDSAVYLCASSRPSSGQMMNTEAFFGQGTRLTVV.

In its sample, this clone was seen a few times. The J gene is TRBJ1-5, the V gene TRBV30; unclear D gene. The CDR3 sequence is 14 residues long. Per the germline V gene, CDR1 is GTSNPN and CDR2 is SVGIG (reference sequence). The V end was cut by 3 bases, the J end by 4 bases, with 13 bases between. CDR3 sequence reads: CAWSKDRGNQPQHF. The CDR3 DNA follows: TGTGCCTGGAGCAAGGATCGAGGGAATCAGCCCCAGCATTTT.

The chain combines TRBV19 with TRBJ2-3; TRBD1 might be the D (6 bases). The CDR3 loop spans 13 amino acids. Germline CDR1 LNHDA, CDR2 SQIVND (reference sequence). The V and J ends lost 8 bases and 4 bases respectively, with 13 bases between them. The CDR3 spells CASRQARADTQYF. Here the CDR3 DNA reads TGTGCCAGTCGACAGGCCCGGGCAGATACGCAGTATTTT.

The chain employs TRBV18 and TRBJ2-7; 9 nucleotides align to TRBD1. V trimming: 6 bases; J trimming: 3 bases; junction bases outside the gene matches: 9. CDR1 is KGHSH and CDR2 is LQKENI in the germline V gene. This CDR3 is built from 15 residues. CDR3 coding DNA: TGTGCCAGCTCCCTAACAGGGGGCGAACTCTACGAGCAGTACTTC. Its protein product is CASSLTGGELYEQYF.

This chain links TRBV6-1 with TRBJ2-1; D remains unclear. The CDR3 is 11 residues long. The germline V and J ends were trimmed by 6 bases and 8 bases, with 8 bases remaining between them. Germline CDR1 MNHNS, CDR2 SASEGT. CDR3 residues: CASSYLDEQFF. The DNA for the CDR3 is TGTGCCAGCAGCTACCTGGATGAGCAGTTCTTC.

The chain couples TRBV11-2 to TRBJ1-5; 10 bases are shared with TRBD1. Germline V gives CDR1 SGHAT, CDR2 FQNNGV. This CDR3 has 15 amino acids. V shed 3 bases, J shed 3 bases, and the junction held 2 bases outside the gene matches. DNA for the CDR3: TGTGCCAGCAGCTTTGGGACAGGGGACAATCAGCCCCAGCATTTT. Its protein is CASSFGTGDNQPQHF.

CDR3 residues: CASSQADRNSYEQYF. The CDR3 coding sequence is TGCGCCAGCAGCCAAGCGGACAGGAACTCCTACGAGCAGTACTTC. The gene calls are TRBV4-1 and TRBJ2-7; TRBD1 aligns across 7 bases. The CDR3 is made up of 15 amino acids. CDR1 is MGHRA and CDR2 is YSYEKL in the germline V gene. The J segment lost 0 bases and the V segment lost 1 base, leaving 3 bases of the junction unmatched.

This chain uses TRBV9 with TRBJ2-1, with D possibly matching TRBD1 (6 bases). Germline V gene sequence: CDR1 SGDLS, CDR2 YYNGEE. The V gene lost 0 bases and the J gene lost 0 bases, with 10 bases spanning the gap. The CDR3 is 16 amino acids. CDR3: CASSVASDSSYNEQFF. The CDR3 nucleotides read TGTGCCAGCAGCGTAGCTTCGGACAGCTCCTACAATGAGCAGTTCTTC.